This T cell receptor beta chain came from a study of Tregs in tolerant kidney transplant recipients. General study findings and limits: Validation in larger populations is needed because few patients were studied. Biological reproducibility was not directly addressed in this study. Tregs expanded with activated donor B cells seemed most donor-specific.

The table came from immunoSEQ multiplex PCR; TCRdb's copy has only in-frame clones and leaves some out. The repertoire holds some 69,000 clones, with over 80% as singletons. On this clone: Its antigen is still unknown.

CD4+CD25+CD127- Tregs, CD4+CD25- non-Tregs, CD4 and CD8 cells were sorted. The CDR3 spans 13 residues. Germline loops: CDR1 SGHTA, CDR2 FQGNSA. The V end was cut by 5 bases, the J end by 4 bases, with 11 bases between. This clonotype was obtained from a human donor in good health. The sample comprised CD4+ T cells from blood. The chain employs TRBV7-2 and TRBJ1-2, with a possible D match to TRBD1 (5 bases). The CDR3 region has the DNA TGTGCCAGCAGCAACCGGGGCCCCTATGGCTACACCTTC. Its translation: CASSNRGPYGYTF.